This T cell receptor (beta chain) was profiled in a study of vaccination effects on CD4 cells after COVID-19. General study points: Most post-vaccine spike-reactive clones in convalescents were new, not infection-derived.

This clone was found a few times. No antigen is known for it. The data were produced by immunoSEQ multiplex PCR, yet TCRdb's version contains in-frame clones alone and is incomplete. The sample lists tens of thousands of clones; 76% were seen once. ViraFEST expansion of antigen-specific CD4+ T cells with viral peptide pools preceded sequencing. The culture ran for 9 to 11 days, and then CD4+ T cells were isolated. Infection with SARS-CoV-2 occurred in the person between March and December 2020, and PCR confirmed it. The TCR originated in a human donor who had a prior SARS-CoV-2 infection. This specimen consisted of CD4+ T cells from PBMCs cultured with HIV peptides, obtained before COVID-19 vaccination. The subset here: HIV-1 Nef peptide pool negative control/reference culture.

The chain's CDR3 is CASSFGGQGVEAFF. CDR3 coding DNA: TGTGCCAGCAGCTTCGGGGGACAGGGGGTTGAAGCTTTCTTT. V and J are TRBV7-9 and TRBJ1-1; 11 bases line up with TRBD1. Germline V gene sequence: CDR1 SEHNR, CDR2 FQNEAQ (reference sequence). V lost 3 bases and J lost 7; bases outside the gene matches: 4. The CDR3 is 14 amino acids.